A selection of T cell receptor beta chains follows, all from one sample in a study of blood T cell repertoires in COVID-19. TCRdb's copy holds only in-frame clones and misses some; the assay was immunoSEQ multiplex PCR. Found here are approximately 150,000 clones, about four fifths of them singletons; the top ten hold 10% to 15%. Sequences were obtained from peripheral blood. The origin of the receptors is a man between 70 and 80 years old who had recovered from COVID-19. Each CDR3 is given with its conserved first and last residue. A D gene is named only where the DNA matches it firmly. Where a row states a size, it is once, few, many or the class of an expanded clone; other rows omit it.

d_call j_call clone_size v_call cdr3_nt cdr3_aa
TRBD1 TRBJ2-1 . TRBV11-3 TGTGCCAGCAGCCCCGACAGGGGAGACAATGAGCAGTTCTTC CASSPDRGDNEQFF
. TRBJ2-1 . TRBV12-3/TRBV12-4 TGTGCCAGCAGCCGCGGGTATGAGCAGTTCTTC CASSRGYEQFF
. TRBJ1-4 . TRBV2 TGTGCCAGCACGGACCAGGGCCTAAAACTGTTTTTT CASTDQGLKLFF
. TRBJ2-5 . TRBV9 TGTGCCAGCAGCCAGCACGGACGGAGGAGCCAAGAGACCCAGTACTTC CASSQHGRRSQETQYF
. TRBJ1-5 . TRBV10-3 TGTGCCATCAGCGGGGGGCAGGATCAGCCCCAGCATTTT CAISGGQDQPQHF
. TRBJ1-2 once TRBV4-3 TGCGCCAGCAGCCAAGACAGGGGCATGGGCTACACCTTC CASSQDRGMGYTF
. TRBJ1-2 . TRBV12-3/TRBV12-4 TGTGCCAGCAGTTTTCAGGGGTATGGCTACACCTTC CASSFQGYGYTF
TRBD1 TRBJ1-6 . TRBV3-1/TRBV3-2 TGTGCCAGCAGCCCGCAGACAGGGCCTCGGTCACCCCTCCACTTT CASSPQTGPRSPLHF
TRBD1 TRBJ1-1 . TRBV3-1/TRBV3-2 TGTGCCAGCAGCACCGGCCAGGGGGCGAACACTGAAGCTTTCTTT CASSTGQGANTEAFF
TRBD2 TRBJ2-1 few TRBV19 TGTGCCAGTAGGGACGGGACTAGCGGGACCAATGAGCAGTTCTTC CASRDGTSGTNEQFF
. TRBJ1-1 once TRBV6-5 TGTGCCAGCAGTTATACCGCAGGAGGTTCGCAAGCTTTCTTT CASSYTAGGSQAFF
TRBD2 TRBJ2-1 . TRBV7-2 TGTGCCAGCAGCCGCGGGGGGACTAGCGGGGGTTACAATGAGCAGTTCTTC CASSRGGTSGGYNEQFF
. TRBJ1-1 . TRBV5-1 TGCGCCAGCAGCAAGGAACAGGGTCAGGCTGAAGCTTTCTTT CASSKEQGQAEAFF
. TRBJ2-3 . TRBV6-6 TGTGCCAGCAGTTACTCTCCCCCTACAGATACGCAGTATTTT CASSYSPPTDTQYF
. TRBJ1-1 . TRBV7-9 TGTGCCAGCAGCTTTTCCAGGGAAACTTTCTTT CASSFSRETFF
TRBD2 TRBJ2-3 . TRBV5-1 TGCGCCAGCAGCTTGGGAAGGGTAGCGGGAGACCCAGATACGCAGTATTTT CASSLGRVAGDPDTQYF
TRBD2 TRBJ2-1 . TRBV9 TGTGCCAGCAGCGTAGGGTTAGCGGGAGGTAATGAGCAGTTCTTC CASSVGLAGGNEQFF
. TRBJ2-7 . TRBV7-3 TGTGCCAGCAGCTTAGGTGTAGACTACGAGCAGTACTTC CASSLGVDYEQYF
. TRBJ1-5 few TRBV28 TGTGCCAGCAGGGAGAGCAATCAGCCCCAGCATTTT CASRESNQPQHF
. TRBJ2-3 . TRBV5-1 TGCGCCAGCAGCCCGGGGGAATGGCGGGGAGCAGATACGCAGTATTTT CASSPGEWRGADTQYF
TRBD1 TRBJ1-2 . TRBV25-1 TGTGCCAGCAGTACAGGGGGCGCTGGGGGCTACACCTTC CASSTGGAGGYTF
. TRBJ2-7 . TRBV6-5 TGTGCCAGCACCCAGTCAGGGACCTACGAGCAGTACTTC CASTQSGTYEQYF
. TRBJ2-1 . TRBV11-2 TGTGCCAGCAGCTTTGCCGGGGGAGATGAGCAGTTCTTC CASSFAGGDEQFF
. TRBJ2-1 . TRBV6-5 TGTGCCAGCAGTTACTCAGGACTGAGCAATGAGCAGTTCTTC CASSYSGLSNEQFF
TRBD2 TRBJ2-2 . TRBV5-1 TGCGCCAGCAGCTCCCACCAACTAGCGGGATCGAACACCGGGGAGCTGTTTTTT CASSSHQLAGSNTGELFF
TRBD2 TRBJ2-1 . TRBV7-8 TGTGCCAGCAGCCCTCAGACTAGCGGAAGCTCCTACAATGAGCAGTTCTTC CASSPQTSGSSYNEQFF
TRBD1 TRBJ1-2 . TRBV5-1 TGCGCCAGCAGCGTCGGACAGGACCATGGCTACACCTTC CASSVGQDHGYTF
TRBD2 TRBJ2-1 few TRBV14 TGTGCCAGCAGCCCCGTGACTAGCCTTTTCATCAATGAGCAGTTCTTC CASSPVTSLFINEQFF
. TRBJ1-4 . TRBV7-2 TGTGCCAGCAGCTTGTACCCGGGACAAGTTAATGAAAAACTGTTTTTT CASSLYPGQVNEKLFF
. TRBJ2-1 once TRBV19 TGTGCCAGTGGACTCAGAAATCGGGATAGGGAGCAGTTCTTC CASGLRNRDREQFF
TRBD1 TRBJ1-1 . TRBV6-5 TGTGCCAGCAGGAGGACAGGAAAGAACACTGAAGCTTTCTTT CASRRTGKNTEAFF
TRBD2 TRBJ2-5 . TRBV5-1 TGCGCCAGCGTCCTAACGGGAGGGAACCAAGAGACCCAGTACTTC CASVLTGGNQETQYF
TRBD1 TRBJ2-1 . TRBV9 TGTGCCAGCAGCGCGCCCCGGGACAGGGGAGTAAATGAGCAGTTCTTC CASSAPRDRGVNEQFF
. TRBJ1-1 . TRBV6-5 TGTGCCAGCAGTTATCAGGAAAAGAACACTGAAGCTTTCTTT CASSYQEKNTEAFF
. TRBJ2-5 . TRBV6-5 TGTGCCAGCAGTTACTCAACGAGGGCCTCCCAAGAGACCCAGTACTTC CASSYSTRASQETQYF
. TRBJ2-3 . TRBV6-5 TGTGCCAGCAGTCACAGCGGAGGGGCCACAGATACGCAGTATTTT CASSHSGGATDTQYF
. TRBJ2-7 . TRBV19 TGTGCCAGTAGTAAGGCAGGGACTCCCTACGAGCAGTACTTC CASSKAGTPYEQYF
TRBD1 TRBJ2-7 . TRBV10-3 TGTGCCATCAGTGAGTCTATACGGGACAGACCCTACGAGCAGTACTTC CAISESIRDRPYEQYF
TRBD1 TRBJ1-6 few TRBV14 TGTGCCAGCAGCCAAAGGACAGGCCAAGGGAATTCACCCCTCCACTTT CASSQRTGQGNSPLHF
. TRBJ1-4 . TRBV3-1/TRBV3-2 TGTGCCAGCAGCCAAGTAAGTCGGGAAAAACTGTTTTTT CASSQVSREKLFF
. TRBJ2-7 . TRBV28 TGTGCCAGCAGTCTTTCTGACGAGCAGTACTTC CASSLSDEQYF
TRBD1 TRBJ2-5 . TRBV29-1 TGCAGCGTAGCAGGACAGGGGGAGACCCAGTACTTC CSVAGQGETQYF
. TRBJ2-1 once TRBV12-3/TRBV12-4 TGTGCCAGCAGCTCACTGAGGGAGCAGTTCTTC CASSSLREQFF
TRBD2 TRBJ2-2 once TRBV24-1 TGTGCCACCAGTGATCCTAGCGGGAACACCGGGGAGCTGTTTTTT CATSDPSGNTGELFF
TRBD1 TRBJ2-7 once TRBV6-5 TGTGCCAGCAGTTATCCGGGACAGGGACAGTACGAGCAGTACTTC CASSYPGQGQYEQYF
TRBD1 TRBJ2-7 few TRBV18 TGTGCCAGCTCACCAGCCGGGACAGGGCGCCACGAGCAGTACTTC CASSPAGTGRHEQYF
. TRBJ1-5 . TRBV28 TGTGCCAGCAGTTTTAAGCTCGGGGTAAATCAGCCCCAGCATTTT CASSFKLGVNQPQHF
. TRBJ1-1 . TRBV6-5 TGTGCCAGCAATGGGGGGAGAGGGAACACTGAAGCTTTCTTT CASNGGRGNTEAFF
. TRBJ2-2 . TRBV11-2 TGTGCCAGCAGCTTAGTCGACACCGGGGAGCTGTTTTTT CASSLVDTGELFF
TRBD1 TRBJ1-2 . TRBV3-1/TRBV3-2 TGTGCCAGCGCTACCAGGGGGCCAATCGGAGGTGGCTACACCTTC CASATRGPIGGGYTF
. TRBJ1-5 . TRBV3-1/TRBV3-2 TGTGCCAGCAGCCTCCAACAGGGAAATCAGCCCCAGCATTTT CASSLQQGNQPQHF
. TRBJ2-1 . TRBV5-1 TGCGCCAGCAGTCCGACTTCTATCTCCTACAATGAGCAGTTCTTC CASSPTSISYNEQFF
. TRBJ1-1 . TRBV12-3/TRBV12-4 TGTGCCAGCAATGCAGCAGGGGAAAAAGCTTTCTTT CASNAAGEKAFF
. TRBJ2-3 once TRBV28 TGTGCCAGCAGTTTCGGAGGGGCCACAGATACGCAGTATTTT CASSFGGATDTQYF
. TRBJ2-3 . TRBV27 TGTGCCAGCAGTCCCACACTACTTACTAGCACAGATACGCAGTATTTT CASSPTLLTSTDTQYF
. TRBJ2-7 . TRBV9 TGTGCCAGCAGCGTAGGTCCCGGGAGATCCTACGAGCAGTACTTC CASSVGPGRSYEQYF
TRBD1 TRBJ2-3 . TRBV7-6 TGTGCCAGCAGCCAGGACAGGGGCAGCTATACGCAGTATTTT CASSQDRGSYTQYF